This entry describes one T cell receptor (beta chain). This clone was recorded only once. Its antigen remains unidentified. No base quality information exists; no much larger clone differs at one position. The V and J ends are trimmed by 0 bases and 1 base, leaving 11 bases between them. CDR1 SGHRS and CDR2 YFSETQ are derived from the germline V gene. The CDR3 starts with the cysteine, ends with the phenylalanine, and has 15 residues. Only CDR3 DNA remains: 45 bases, in frame from the first base. Whole blood was collected in K2EDTA tubes by collaborating institutions according to the institutions' own protocols. For TCRbeta analysis, collaborators shipped samples as frozen whole blood, isolated PBMCs, or DNA extracted from either of those sample types. The data are from a study of blood T cell repertoires in COVID-19 (dated by TCRdb to between 2020 and 2021). Broadly, across the study: Samples from collaborators originated in the United States, Italy and Spain and spanned both the acute and convalescent phases of COVID-19. The material from the prospective study consisted of cDNA or gDNA derived from T cells, B-cell-depleted T cells, or PBMCs. Deeply sampled blood TCRbeta repertoires from subjects exposed to, actively infected with, or recovered from COVID-19 were included in the dataset. The repertoires were released in a freely available public database meant as a resource for research on the immune response to SARS-CoV-2. The samples were drawn from two sources: the first 160 participants of the ongoing ImmuneRACE study, and approximately 1,300 subjects contributed by 6 global collaborators. Sample metadata almost always included a de-identified subject ID, COVID-19 status, age in years and sex. Where HLA class I and class II types were available, the types were taken from metadata supplied by the sample provider, not from assay-based typing. General study outcomes and caveats: The quantity of clinical and demographic metadata differed by source and by participant and was supplied without curation.

TCRbeta CDR3 regions were amplified from genomic DNA by means of the immunoSEQ Assay, a bias-controlled multiplex PCR. Regarding the original processing steps: The number of nucleated cells in each sample was estimated from the amplification of reference gene primers within the assay. To quantify the absolute abundance of each unique TCRbeta CDR3 rearrangement, sequence reads were collapsed and filtered. Productive Simpson clonality was computed per sample as the square root of Simpson's diversity index over productive rearrangements. TCRdb took over this immuneACCESS table, retaining in-frame rearrangements with V and J assigned. Such tables are incomplete; in checked studies, under half of the missing clones stem from an unresolved V gene, and the remainder is unexplained. For V, J and clone size, that table is used; D and trimming come from the DNA. The table for this sample lists roughly 41,000 clones; 85% to 90% of them were counted only once. The ten largest clones represent 15% to 20% of the sample.

This TCR was sampled from a human donor in a cohort sampled during active COVID-19. The V gene is TRBV5-1 and the J gene is TRBJ2-7; the D gene is perhaps TRBD2, on 6 matching bases. Sequenced input: peripheral blood. The CDR3 loop reads CASSLDAGPSYEQYF. The DNA sequence is TGCGCCAGCAGCTTGGACGCGGGACCGTCCTACGAGCAGTACTTC.